The 14 T cell receptor beta chains given below trace back to one sample, sequenced in a study of blood T cell repertoires in COVID-19. Sequencing was performed with immunoSEQ multiplex PCR; in TCRdb, only in-frame clones are kept and a portion is missing. The repertoire holds about 130,000 clones, with around 79% as singletons. Source material: peripheral blood. These receptors all come from a woman in her 70s with COVID-19, enrolled during active disease.

The chain is built from TRBV3-1 (or the pseudogene TRBV3-2) and TRBJ1-1; D might be TRBD1 (6 bases). Germline V gene lookup returns CDR1 LGHDT and CDR2 YNNKEL (reference sequence). The CDR3 is 12 amino acids. The V gene lost 4 bases and the J gene lost 11 bases, with 14 bases spanning the gap. DNA of the CDR3: TGTGCCAGCAGCCCCGGGGGGGGCGCGGCTTTCTTT. It yields the protein CASSPGGGAAFF.

The CDR3 DNA is TGTGCCAGCAGTTTAAGAGACGAGCAGTACTTC. It specifies CASSLRDEQYF. This chain joins TRBV12-3 or TRBV12-4 and TRBJ2-7; D is uncertain. This CDR3 comprises 11 residues. V lost 2 bases and J 5 bases, leaving 4 bases between the germline ends.

This clone was detected many times. The CDR3 reads CASSIDHSGLNTEAFF. In DNA form, the CDR3 reads TGTGCCAGTAGTATAGATCACAGTGGGCTGAACACTGAAGCTTTCTTT. The chain uses TRBV19 and TRBJ1-1; no firm D call. The ends were cut back, 0 bases at V and 0 bases at J, with 11 bases in the middle. CDR1 and CDR2 from the germline V gene are LNHDA and SQIVND (reference sequence). The CDR3 is 16 amino acids.

The chain is built from TRBV6-5 and TRBJ2-7; TRBD1 matches 9 bases. The V and J ends lost 7 bases and 0 bases, in that order; junction bases with no gene match: 7. This CDR3 spans 15 amino acids. Germline V gene lookup returns CDR1 MNHEY and CDR2 SVGAGI. CDR3 DNA: TGTGCCAGCAAAACCGGGACAGGGAGCTCCTACGAGCAGTACTTC. Amino acid sequence: CASKTGTGSSYEQYF.

The chain uses TRBV12-3 or TRBV12-4 and TRBJ1-5, with 8 bases matching TRBD1. The CDR3 is made up of 13 amino acids. J was trimmed by 8 bases and V by 7 bases; bases with no gene match: 7. Here the CDR3 DNA reads TGTGCCAGCACCCGACAGGGGTTGGAGCCCCAGCATTTT. This translates into CASTRQGLEPQHF.

This clone was observed a handful of times. The V call is TRBV29-1, the J call TRBJ1-4; tentative D call: TRBD1 (5 bases). Germline V gene data show CDR1 as SQVTM and CDR2 as ANQGSEA. V dropped 6 bases and J dropped 0 bases, with 26 bases sitting between them. This CDR3 is 19 amino acids long. The CDR3 DNA reads as TGCAGCGTAATAGTGCTCGGCAGGGCCAGTGAAGCAACTAATGAAAAACTGTTTTTT. It encodes CSVIVLGRASEATNEKLFF.

The chain joins TRBV7-7 to TRBJ2-2; a possible D gene is TRBD1 (5 bases). V shed 2 bases and J shed 5 bases, with 12 bases lying between them. This CDR3 region has 15 residues. The V gene's germline CDR1 is SSHAT and CDR2 FNYEAQ (reference sequence). In nucleotides, the CDR3 is TGTGCCAGCAGCTTAACAACCCAGGGAACCGGGGAGCTGTTTTTT. This gives the protein CASSLTTQGTGELFF.

This clone appeared a single time. V gene TRBV27 combines with J gene TRBJ1-3; 8 bases agree with TRBD1. V was clipped by 6 bases and J by 7 bases; unmatched bases: 14. The CDR3 is made up of 16 amino acids. Germline assignment: CDR1 MNHEY and CDR2 SMNVEV (reference sequence). The CDR3 reads CASSPTGARSRNTIYF. The CDR3 coding sequence is TGTGCCAGCAGCCCGACAGGGGCAAGGTCCCGCAACACCATATATTTT.

The chain is built from TRBV2 and TRBJ1-1, with TRBD1 matching over 8 bases. The CDR3 extends over 16 amino acids. V shed 4 bases, J shed 1 base, and the junction held 8 bases outside the gene matches. Germline lookup yields CDR1 SNHLY and CDR2 FYNNEI. In DNA form, the CDR3 reads TGTGCCAGCAGTGGGGGGAAGGGACAGGCGAACACTGAAGCTTTCTTT. Translating it yields CASSGGKGQANTEAFF.

This clone showed up just a few times. V is TRBV5-1 and J is TRBJ1-6, with 9 positions matching TRBD1. The CDR3 has 15 residues. The J segment lost 6 bases and the V segment lost 2 bases, leaving 3 bases of the junction unmatched. The germline V gene encodes CDR1 SGHRS and CDR2 YFSETQ. The DNA of the CDR3 is TGCGCCAGCAGCTTTGGGACAGGGAGTAATTCACCCCTCCACTTT. It translates to CASSFGTGSNSPLHF.

The V gene is TRBV29-1, the J gene TRBJ1-5; the D gene is possibly TRBD1 (5 bases). In germline, CDR1 is SQVTM, CDR2 ANQGSEA. V lost 5 bases, J lost 6 bases, and 14 bases lay in between. This CDR3 contains 13 residues. The CDR3 DNA reads as TGCAGCGTTTCGATAGGGGCTGGTCAGCCCCAGCATTTT. Amino acids: CSVSIGAGQPQHF. Combining the CDR3 with reference TRBV29-1 and TRBJ1-5 gives the whole variable domain SAVISQKPSRDICQRGTSLTIQCQVDSQVTMMFWYRQQPGQSLTLIATANQGSEATYESGFVIDKFPISRPNLTFSTLTVSNMSPEDSSIYLCSVSIGAGQPQHFGDGTRLSIL.

The chain joins TRBV7-2 to TRBJ1-5; 7 bases are a match to TRBD1. The CDR3 spans 14 residues. V gave up 5 bases and J gave up 3 bases; unmatched junction bases: 4. Germline CDR1 is SGHTA and CDR2 is FQGNSA. The CDR3 nucleotides read TGTGCCAGCAGCCCGGACAGGCTCAATCAGCCCCAGCATTTT. It is translated as CASSPDRLNQPQHF.

The rearrangement joins TRBV14 to TRBJ1-4; D remains ambiguous. This CDR3 region has 15 residues. The germline V and J ends were trimmed by 0 bases and 8 bases, with 13 bases remaining between them. Germline loops: CDR1 SGHDN, CDR2 FVKESK. The CDR3 protein is CASSQDRGRLEKLFF. CDR3 nucleotide sequence: TGTGCCAGCAGCCAAGATCGGGGTCGGTTGGAAAAACTGTTTTTT.

This rearrangement joins TRBV10-3 to TRBJ1-2, with 12 bases fitting TRBD1. V shed 6 bases, J shed 8 bases, and the junction held 10 bases outside the gene matches. The V gene's germline CDR1 is ENHRY and CDR2 SYGVKD. CDR3 length equals 15 residues. In DNA form, the CDR3 reads TGTGCCATCAGCGGGGACAGGGGGCAGTCTGAGGGCTACACCTTC. Translated: CAISGDRGQSEGYTF.